The 6 T cell receptor beta chains presented below share a single source sample, sequenced in a study of shared clonotypes between healthy human individuals. Clones were read by immunoSEQ multiplex PCR, and TCRdb kept only the in-frame ones, dropping some. The table shows 1,400,000 or so clones, with less than 99% occurring only once. The sample comprised naive CD4+ T cells sorted from blood. Specified subset: CD45RA+ positively selected. These receptors originate from a young man in good health.

As for this clone: The identical CDR3 is also encoded by other nucleotide sequences in the sample. The gene calls are TRBV11-2 and TRBJ2-7; D not certain. The V end was cut by 2 bases, the J end by 1 base, with 9 bases between. CDR1 and CDR2 (germline): SGHAT, FQNNGV. CDR3 length: 14 amino acids. The CDR3 loop reads CASSLNRASYEQYF. The CDR3 nucleotides read TGTGCCAGCAGCTTAAACAGAGCATCCTACGAGCAGTACTTC.

This chain connects TRBV6-1 to TRBJ2-3; TRBD2 matches 7 bases. Germline V CDR1 and CDR2: MNHNS, SASEGT. CDR3 length equals 15 residues. The V and J ends lost 6 bases and 3 bases, in that order; junction bases with no gene match: 9. The CDR3 DNA reads TGTGCCAGCAGGGGGCCCGGCGGGAGAACAGATACGCAGTATTTT. It is translated as CASRGPGGRTDTQYF.

The DNA of the CDR3 is TGTGCCAGCAGCTTAATGGGACTAGCGGGTAACAATGAGCAGTTCTTC. Encoded protein: CASSLMGLAGNNEQFF. J is TRBJ2-1 and V is TRBV7-3; 12 positions match TRBD2. The V gene's germline CDR1 is SGHTA and CDR2 FQGTGA. CDR3 size: 16 residues. Trimming took 1 base from V and 5 from J; bases not matched to a gene: 3.

As regards this clone: This CDR3 is also generated by other DNA sequences in the sample. The V gene is TRBV5-1, the J gene TRBJ2-7, with D perhaps TRBD1 (5 bases). V lost 0 bases, J lost 7 bases, and 11 bases lay in between. The CDR3 is 13 residues long. Germline V gene data show CDR1 as SGHRS and CDR2 as YFSETQ. CDR3 sequence (DNA): TGCGCCAGCAGCTTGGAGGGGCTGGGTGAGCAGTACTTC. This codes for CASSLEGLGEQYF.

The rearrangement uses TRBV19 and TRBJ2-1; 12 nucleotides align to TRBD2. CDR1 and CDR2 (germline): LNHDA, SQIVND (reference sequence). The CDR3 loop spans 14 amino acids. Losses at the gene ends were 6 bases for V and 10 bases for J; bases not matched to a gene: 7. The CDR3 DNA reads TGTGCCAGTAGAATACTAGCGGGAGGTAGGGAGCAGTTCTTC. It translates to CASRILAGGREQFF.

The CDR3 reads CASSPARTSYNEQFF. The CDR3 nucleotides read TGTGCCAGCTCACCTGCCAGGACTTCCTACAATGAGCAGTTCTTC. The chain has TRBV18 and TRBJ2-1, with a tentative D call TRBD2 (5 bases). The germline CDR1 and CDR2 sequences are KGHSH and LQKENI. The CDR3 loop spans 15 amino acids. Trimming took off 3 bases at V and 1 base at J, with 10 bases between the two ends.